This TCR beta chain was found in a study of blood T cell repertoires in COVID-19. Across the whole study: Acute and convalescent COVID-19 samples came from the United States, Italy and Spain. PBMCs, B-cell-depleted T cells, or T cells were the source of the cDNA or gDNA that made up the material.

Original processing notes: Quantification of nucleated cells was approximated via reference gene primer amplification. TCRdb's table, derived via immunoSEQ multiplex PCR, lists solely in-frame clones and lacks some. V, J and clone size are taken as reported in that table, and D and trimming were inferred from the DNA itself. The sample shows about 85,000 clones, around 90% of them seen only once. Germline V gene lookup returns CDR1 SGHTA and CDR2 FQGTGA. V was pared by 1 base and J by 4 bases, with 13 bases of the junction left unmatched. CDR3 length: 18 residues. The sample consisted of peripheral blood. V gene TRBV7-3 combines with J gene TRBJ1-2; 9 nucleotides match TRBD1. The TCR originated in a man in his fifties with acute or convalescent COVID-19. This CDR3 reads CASSLNSPLPGQGYGYTF. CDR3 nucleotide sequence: TGTGCCAGCAGCTTAAATTCTCCGCTTCCGGGACAGGGCTATGGCTACACCTTC. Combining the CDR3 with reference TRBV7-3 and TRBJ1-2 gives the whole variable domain GAGVSQTPSNKVTEKGKYVELRCDPISGHTALYWYRQSLGQGPEFLIYFQGTGAADDSGLPNDRFFAVRPEGSVSTLKIQRTERGDSAVYLCASSLNSPLPGQGYGYTFGSGTRLTVV.